The 30 T cell receptor beta chains given below trace back to one sample, sequenced in a study of blood T cell repertoires in COVID-19. TCRdb's table, derived via immunoSEQ multiplex PCR, lists solely in-frame clones and lacks some. The data show about 200,000 clones, 85% to 90% seen once. Material: peripheral blood. All receptors come from a human donor in a cohort sampled during active COVID-19.

This chain links TRBV7-2 with TRBJ2-1, with D tentatively TRBD2 (6 bases). Germline loops: CDR1 SGHTA, CDR2 FQGNSA. The V end was cut by 1 base, the J end by 4 bases, with 14 bases between. The CDR3 sequence is 16 residues long. CDR3 residues: CASSLGPSDEYNEQFF. CDR3 sequence (DNA): TGTGCCAGCAGCTTAGGTCCTAGCGACGAGTACAATGAGCAGTTCTTC.

The chain carries TRBV27 and TRBJ2-4; 12 nucleotides line up with TRBD2. This CDR3 contains 16 residues. The germline CDR1 and CDR2 sequences are MNHEY and SMNVEV (reference sequence). J lost 6 bases, V lost 5 bases, and 8 bases had no gene match. The CDR3 DNA sequence: TGTGCCAGCAGTCCCGGGGCTAGCGGGAGGGGAAACATTCAGTACTTC. As protein: CASSPGASGRGNIQYF.

The J gene is TRBJ1-1, the V gene TRBV9; D gene ambiguous. Trimming removed 4 bases at V and 2 bases at J, with 18 bases between. The CDR3 runs to 16 residues. CDR1 and CDR2 (germline): SGDLS, YYNGEE. CDR3 in DNA: TGTGCCAGCAGCCCCCGTTGGAGCTCGGGAAACACTGAAGCTTTCTTT. It translates to CASSPRWSSGNTEAFF.

The rearrangement links TRBV2 to TRBJ2-6, with unresolved D. Germline V gene sequence: CDR1 SNHLY, CDR2 FYNNEI. The CDR3 contains 15 residues. V lost 10 bases and J lost 0, with 13 bases in between. CDR3 coding DNA: TGTGCCACCTGTCCCAGATCCTCTGGGGCCAACGTCCTGACTTTC. This translates into CATCPRSSGANVLTF.

The CDR3 spells CASSDGGMGQGAWNEQFF. The CDR3, as DNA: TGTGCCAGCAGTGATGGGGGGATGGGACAGGGGGCGTGGAATGAGCAGTTCTTC. The chain carries TRBV6-1 and TRBJ2-1, with TRBD1 identical over 12 bases. CDR1 is MNHNS and CDR2 is SASEGT in the germline V gene. The CDR3 has 18 residues. Germline trimming cut 3 bases from V and 7 bases from J; bases unmatched to any gene: 13.

The chain joins TRBV14 to TRBJ2-1, with TRBD2 matching over 10 bases. This CDR3 spans 16 amino acids. The V gene end was trimmed by 5 bases and the J gene end by 3 bases; junction bases not matched to a gene: 7. CDR1 is SGHDN and CDR2 is FVKESK in the germline V gene. CDR3 nucleotide sequence: TGTGCCAGCAGCTTCAGGACTAGCGGCTTCTACAATGAGCAGTTCTTC. Its translation: CASSFRTSGFYNEQFF.

This rearrangement joins TRBV7-6 to TRBJ2-1; 12 bases align to TRBD2. The CDR3 is 18 amino acids. Germline V CDR1 and CDR2: SGHVS, FNYEAQ. The V gene end was trimmed by 1 base and the J gene end by 7 bases; junction bases not matched to a gene: 11. The CDR3 is CASSLVPPTSGGRNEQFF. In nucleotides, the CDR3 is TGTGCCAGCAGCTTAGTGCCGCCGACTAGCGGGGGTAGGAATGAGCAGTTCTTC.

A few counts support this clone. The CDR3 loop reads CASSLWALAGGPGELFF. DNA of the CDR3: TGTGCCAGCAGTTTATGGGCGCTAGCGGGAGGGCCCGGGGAGCTGTTTTTT. The chain carries TRBV28 and TRBJ2-2; the match to TRBD2 covers 12 bases. Losses at the gene ends were 0 bases for V and 6 bases for J; bases not matched to a gene: 5. This CDR3 spans 17 amino acids. The germline V gene has CDR1 MDHEN and CDR2 SYDVKM.

The chain joins TRBV7-2 to TRBJ2-7, with D possibly matching TRBD1 (6 bases). The CDR3 extends over 14 amino acids. The V end lost 6 bases, the J end lost 3 bases, and 15 bases lay between the germline ends. Germline V gene data show CDR1 as SGHTA and CDR2 as FQGNSA. The CDR3 sequence: CASSPTQGNYEQYF. CDR3 bases: TGTGCCAGCAGTCCAACTCAGGGGAACTACGAGCAGTACTTC.

The chain combines TRBV5-1 with TRBJ2-7; 7 bases match TRBD1. There are 14 residues in the CDR3. V lost 0 bases and J lost 5; bases outside the gene matches: 5. Germline-derived CDR1 and CDR2 are SGHRS and YFSETQ. The CDR3 loop reads CASSLEEGAHEQYF. CDR3 DNA: TGCGCCAGCAGCTTGGAAGAGGGGGCCCACGAGCAGTACTTC. Full variable domain (missing parts from reference TRBV5-1 and TRBJ2-7): KAGVTQTPRYLIKTRGQQVTLSCSPISGHRSVSWYQQTPGQGLQFLFEYFSETQRNKGNFPGRFSGRQFSNSRSEMNVSTLELGDSALYLCASSLEEGAHEQYFGPGTRLTVT.

CDR3: CASSLQGPLRYTF. CDR3 coding DNA: TGTGCCAGCAGCTTGCAGGGCCCCTTGCGCTACACCTTC. V gene TRBV5-6 combines with J gene TRBJ1-2; possible D gene TRBD1, 5 bases. Trimming shortened V by 1 base and J by 9 bases, and 13 bases separated the two germline ends. Germline V gives CDR1 SGHDT, CDR2 YYEEEE. The CDR3 extends over 13 amino acids. The full variable domain, rest sourced from reference TRBV5-6 and TRBJ1-2, is DAGVTQSPTHLIKTRGQQVTLRCSPKSGHDTVSWYQQALGQGPQFIFQYYEEEERQRGNFPDRFSGHQFPNYSSELNVNALLLGDSALYLCASSLQGPLRYTFGSGTRLTVV.

This clone was found a few times. V is TRBV7-9 and J is TRBJ2-7; TRBD2 agrees at 8 bases. Germline V gene data show CDR1 as SEHNR and CDR2 as FQNEAQ (reference sequence). J lost 3 bases, V lost 5 bases, and 9 bases had no gene match. CDR3 length: 15 residues. CDR3 sequence: CASSPLRGADYEQYF. CDR3 in DNA: TGTGCCAGCAGCCCCTTGCGGGGGGCTGACTACGAGCAGTACTTC. Based on the CDR3 plus reference TRBV7-9 and TRBJ2-7, the full variable domain is DTGVSQNPRHKITKRGQNVTFRCDPISEHNRLYWYRQTLGQGPEFLTYFQNEAQLEKSRLLSDRFSAERPKGSFSTLEIQRTEQGDSAMYLCASSPLRGADYEQYFGPGTRLTVT.

The V call is TRBV27, the J call TRBJ2-7; 11 bases are a match to TRBD2. Trimming took 5 bases from V and 5 from J; bases not matched to a gene: 8. This CDR3 is built from 15 residues. Per germline, CDR1 MNHEY and CDR2 SMNVEV (reference sequence). The CDR3 sequence is CASSPLGSGRDEQYF. The CDR3 coding sequence is TGTGCCAGCAGTCCCTTAGGTAGCGGGAGGGACGAGCAGTACTTC.

This chain links TRBV7-8 with TRBJ2-5; D gene unclear. V lost 3 bases and J 1 base, leaving 21 bases between the germline ends. From germline, CDR1 is SGHVS and CDR2 FQNEAQ. The CDR3 length is 18 residues. CDR3 loop: CASSFPVTIANAQETQYF. The CDR3 nucleotides read TGTGCCAGCAGCTTCCCAGTCACCATCGCCAACGCCCAAGAGACCCAGTACTTC.

The chain has TRBV6-5 and TRBJ1-1; D is unresolved. CDR1 and CDR2 from the germline V gene are MNHEY and SVGAGI. V was trimmed by 5 bases and J by 1 base, leaving 8 bases between them. This CDR3 contains 13 residues. DNA for the CDR3: TGTGCCAGCAGTCGCGCCTCGAACACTGAAGCTTTCTTT. Its translation is CASSRASNTEAFF.

The chain has TRBV6-6 and TRBJ2-2; possibly TRBD1 for D (6 bases). The CDR3 has 15 residues. Germline lookup yields CDR1 MNHNY and CDR2 SVGAGI (reference sequence). The V gene lost 6 bases and the J gene lost 0 bases, with 11 bases spanning the gap. CDR3 sequence (DNA): TGTGCCAGCAGACGGACAGCCTCGAACACCGGGGAGCTGTTTTTT. Translation gives CASRRTASNTGELFF.

This chain connects TRBV30 to TRBJ2-7, with 9 bases matching TRBD2. This CDR3 contains 14 residues. The germline V gene encodes CDR1 GTSNPN and CDR2 SVGIG (reference sequence). Trimming at V came to 6 bases and at J to 9 bases, leaving 15 bases not matched to a gene. CDR3 sequence reads: CACSSGGSLYVQYF. The CDR3 DNA follows: TGTGCCTGCAGTAGCGGGGGTAGTCTTTATGTGCAGTACTTC.

The rearrangement joins TRBV27 to TRBJ1-1; no firm D call. Germline-derived CDR1 and CDR2 are MNHEY and SMNVEV (reference sequence). Trimming shortened V by 0 bases and J by 1 base, and 6 bases separated the two germline ends. The CDR3 has 14 amino acids. The CDR3 reads CASSLSRGNTEAFF. In nucleotides, the CDR3 is TGTGCCAGCAGTTTATCGCGGGGGAACACTGAAGCTTTCTTT.

The chain employs TRBV6-5 and TRBJ2-1, with 9 bases matching TRBD2. CDR1 and CDR2 from the germline V gene are MNHEY and SVGAGI. Germline trimming cut 6 bases from V and 6 bases from J; bases unmatched to any gene: 6. This CDR3 has 14 residues. CDR3 sequence reads: CASRLKGLANEQFF. The CDR3 region has the DNA TGTGCCAGCAGACTCAAGGGACTAGCCAATGAGCAGTTCTTC.

The chain links TRBV2 to TRBJ1-3; no reliable D call. Germline assignment: CDR1 SNHLY and CDR2 FYNNEI. Trimming shortened V by 1 base and J by 0 bases, and 7 bases separated the two germline ends. The CDR3 spans 15 residues. The CDR3 reads CASSEGGLSGNTIYF. The CDR3 nucleotides are TGTGCCAGCAGTGAAGGAGGTCTCTCTGGAAACACCATATATTTT. The full variable domain, completed using reference TRBV2 and TRBJ1-3, is EPEVTQTPSHQVTQMGQEVILRCVPISNHLYFYWYRQILGQKVEFLVSFYNNEISEKSEIFDDQFSVERPDGSNFTLKIRSTKLEDSAMYFCASSEGGLSGNTIYFGEGSWLTVV.

This clone turned up a few times. V is TRBV4-1 and J is TRBJ2-2; 7 positions agree with TRBD2. This CDR3 contains 15 residues. With V trimmed by 0 bases and J by 6 bases, 4 bases remained unmatched. Germline V gene sequence: CDR1 MGHRA, CDR2 YSYEKL. The CDR3 region is CASSQETSLAGELFF. The CDR3 nucleotides read TGCGCCAGCAGCCAAGAGACTAGCCTCGCCGGGGAGCTGTTTTTT.

The gene calls are TRBV6-5 and TRBJ2-7, with 7 nucleotides matching TRBD1. Germline values: CDR1 MNHEY, CDR2 SVGAGI. V shed 0 bases, J shed 9 bases, and the junction held 14 bases outside the gene matches. The length of the CDR3 is 16 residues. The CDR3 DNA reads as TGTGCCAGCAGTTACTCGGGACAGAAACCACCTGGGGGGCAGTACTTC. Translated: CASSYSGQKPPGGQYF.

This clone has only one observation. The rearrangement uses TRBV5-7 and TRBJ2-1; D uncertain. TRBV5-7 is designated an ORF whose function remains uncertain. The CDR3 spans 17 residues. Trimming took off 4 bases at V and 1 base at J, with 18 bases between the two ends. The CDR3 DNA sequence: TGTGCCAGCAGCGTGCGGCTGGCGATGAGATCCTACAATGAGCAGTTCTTC. This sequence encodes CASSVRLAMRSYNEQFF.

The chain links TRBV5-8 to TRBJ2-7; no clear D gene. The CDR3 is 15 residues long. Germline-derived CDR1 and CDR2 are SGHTS and YDEGEE. V shed 0 bases and J shed 1 base, with 11 bases lying between them. CDR3 DNA: TGTGCCAGCAGCTTGGGCAGTCCATCATCCTACGAGCAGTACTTC. Its translation: CASSLGSPSSYEQYF.

This clone was detected only once. The chain has TRBV4-3 and TRBJ2-2; 7 nucleotides agree with TRBD2. The germline V gene encodes CDR1 LGHNA and CDR2 YSLEER. V trimming: 0 bases; J trimming: 4 bases; junction bases outside the gene matches: 5. The CDR3 spans 16 residues. In nucleotides, the CDR3 is TGCGCCAGCAGCCAAGAGGTCAGCGGGACCACCGGGGAGCTGTTTTTT. The encoded protein is CASSQEVSGTTGELFF.

This chain connects TRBV6-2 or TRBV6-3 to TRBJ2-7, with unresolved D. The V gene's germline CDR1 is MNHEY and CDR2 SVGEGT. V lost 2 bases to trimming and J lost 6 bases, with 14 bases between them. This CDR3 has 14 amino acids. The CDR3 DNA reads as TGTGCCAGCAGTTACCACAAGGTCGGGTCCGAGCAGTACTTC. Translated: CASSYHKVGSEQYF.

This rearrangement joins TRBV19 to TRBJ1-5; TRBD1 is a possible D gene (5 bases). The CDR3 runs to 15 residues. Germline-derived CDR1 and CDR2 are LNHDA and SQIVND (reference sequence). Trimming took 3 bases from V and 7 from J, leaving 16 bases between them. CDR3 region: CASSITFDSHQPQHF. The CDR3 DNA follows: TGTGCCAGTAGTATTACCTTCGACAGTCACCAGCCCCAGCATTTT.

The V and J genes are TRBV6-5 and TRBJ2-5; tentatively, D is TRBD1 (5 bases). The CDR3 has 15 amino acids. Trimming removed 2 bases from V and 3 bases from J, with 13 bases in between. CDR1 is MNHEY, CDR2 SVGAGI, per germline. The chain's CDR3 is CASSYQGFGKETQYF. CDR3 coding DNA: TGTGCCAGCAGTTACCAGGGTTTCGGTAAAGAGACCCAGTACTTC.

The chain links TRBV5-1 to TRBJ1-1, with TRBD1 matching 9 bases. Unmatched junction bases numbered 9, after V lost 4 bases and J lost 5 bases. The CDR3 sequence is 15 residues long. Germline lookup yields CDR1 SGHRS and CDR2 YFSETQ. As DNA, the CDR3 is TGCGCCAGCAGCCGAGGGACAGGGAGTGAAACTGAAGCTTTCTTT. Encoded protein: CASSRGTGSETEAFF.

This chain joins TRBV6-5 and TRBJ1-1; D ambiguous. Between the trimmed V and J ends, which lost 5 bases and 5 bases, there was a span of 9 bases. The CDR3 spans 12 residues. The germline V gene encodes CDR1 MNHEY and CDR2 SVGAGI. DNA of the CDR3: TGTGCCAGCAGTCGAGCCGGGACTGAAGCTTTCTTT. Amino acid sequence: CASSRAGTEAFF.